This TCR beta chain was retrieved from a study of glioma-infiltrating T cells after dendritic cell vaccination. V was cut by 0 bases and J by 3 bases, with 8 bases left in between. CDR1 is SGHVS, CDR2 FQNEAQ, per germline. The CDR3 contains 14 residues. Noted time point: after dendritic cell vaccination, including at tumor progression/relapse. The primer mix had 60 V beta and 13 J beta primers. Clones were read by immunoSEQ multiplex PCR, and TCRdb kept only the in-frame ones, dropping some. The table lists some 110,000 clones, around 90% of them singletons. This chain uses TRBV7-8 with TRBJ2-5; D is possibly TRBD2 (5 bases). Here the sequenced sample was blood, taken after dendritic cell vaccination. This TCR derives from a human donor with glioblastoma. As DNA, the CDR3 is TGTGCCAGCAGCTTAGCCGTCGGGAAAGAGACCCAGTACTTC. Its translation is CASSLAVGKETQYF.